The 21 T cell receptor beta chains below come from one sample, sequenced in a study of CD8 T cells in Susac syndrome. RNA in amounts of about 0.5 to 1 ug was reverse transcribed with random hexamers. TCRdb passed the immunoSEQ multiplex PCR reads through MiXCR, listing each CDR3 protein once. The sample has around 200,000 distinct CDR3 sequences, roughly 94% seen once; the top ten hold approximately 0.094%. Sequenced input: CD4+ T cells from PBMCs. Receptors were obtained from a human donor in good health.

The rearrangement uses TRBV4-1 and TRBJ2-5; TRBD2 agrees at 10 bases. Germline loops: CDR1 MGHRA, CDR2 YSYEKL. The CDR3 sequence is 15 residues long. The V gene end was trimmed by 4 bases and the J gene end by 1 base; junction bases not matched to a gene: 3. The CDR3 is CASSPWTSGQETQYF. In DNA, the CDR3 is TGCGCCAGCAGCCCGTGGACTAGCGGCCAAGAGACCCAGTACTTC.

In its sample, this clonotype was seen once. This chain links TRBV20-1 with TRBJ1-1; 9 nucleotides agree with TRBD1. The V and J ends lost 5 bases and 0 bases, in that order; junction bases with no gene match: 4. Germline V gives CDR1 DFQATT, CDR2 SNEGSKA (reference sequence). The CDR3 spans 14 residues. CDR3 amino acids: CSAQRDRVNTEAFF. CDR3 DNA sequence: TGCAGTGCTCAACGGGACAGGGTGAACACTGAAGCTTTCTTT.

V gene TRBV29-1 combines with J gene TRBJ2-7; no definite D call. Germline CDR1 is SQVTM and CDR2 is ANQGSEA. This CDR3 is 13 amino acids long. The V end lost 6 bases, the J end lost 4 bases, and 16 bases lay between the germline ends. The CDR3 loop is CSVTRSKMYEQYF. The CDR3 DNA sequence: TGCAGCGTAACTCGATCGAAGATGTACGAGCAGTACTTC.

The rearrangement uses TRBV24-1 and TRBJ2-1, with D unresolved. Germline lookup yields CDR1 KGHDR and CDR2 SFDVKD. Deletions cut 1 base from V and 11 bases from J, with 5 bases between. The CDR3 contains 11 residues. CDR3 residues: CATSDFRKQFF. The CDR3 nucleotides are TGTGCCACCAGTGATTTCAGGAAGCAGTTCTTC.

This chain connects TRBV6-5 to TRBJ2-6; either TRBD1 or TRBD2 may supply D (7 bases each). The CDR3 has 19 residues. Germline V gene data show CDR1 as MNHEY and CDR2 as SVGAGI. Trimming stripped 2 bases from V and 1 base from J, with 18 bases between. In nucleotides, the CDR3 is TGTGCCAGCAGTTACGGCGACAGGGAGGGTGGATCTGGGGCCAACGTCCTGACTTTC. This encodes CASSYGDREGGSGANVLTF.

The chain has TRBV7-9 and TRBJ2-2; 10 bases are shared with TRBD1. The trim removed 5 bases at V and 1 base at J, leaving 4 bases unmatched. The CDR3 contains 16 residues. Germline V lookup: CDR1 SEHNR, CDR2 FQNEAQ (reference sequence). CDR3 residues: CASSPGDRGNTGELFF. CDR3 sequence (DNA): TGTGCCAGCAGCCCGGGGGACAGGGGGAACACCGGGGAGCTGTTTTTT.

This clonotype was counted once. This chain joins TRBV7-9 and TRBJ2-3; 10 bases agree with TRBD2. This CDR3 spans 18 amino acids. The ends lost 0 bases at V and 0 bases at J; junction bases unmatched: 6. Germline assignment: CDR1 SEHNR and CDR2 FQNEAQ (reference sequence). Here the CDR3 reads CASSLAVLAGGSTDTQYF. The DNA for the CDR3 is TGTGCCAGCAGCTTAGCGGTTTTAGCGGGAGGTAGCACAGATACGCAGTATTTT.

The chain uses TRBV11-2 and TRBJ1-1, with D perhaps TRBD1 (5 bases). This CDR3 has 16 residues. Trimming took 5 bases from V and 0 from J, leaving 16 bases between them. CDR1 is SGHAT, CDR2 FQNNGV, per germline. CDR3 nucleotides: TGTGCCAGCAGCAAACCGACAGCCTACATGAACACTGAAGCTTTCTTT. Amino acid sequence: CASSKPTAYMNTEAFF.

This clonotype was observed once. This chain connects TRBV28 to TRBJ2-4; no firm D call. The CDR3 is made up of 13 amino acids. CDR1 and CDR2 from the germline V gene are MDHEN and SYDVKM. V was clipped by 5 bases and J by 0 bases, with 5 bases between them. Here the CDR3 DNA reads TGTGCCAGCAGTGATACAGCCAAAAACATTCAGTACTTC. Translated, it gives CASSDTAKNIQYF.

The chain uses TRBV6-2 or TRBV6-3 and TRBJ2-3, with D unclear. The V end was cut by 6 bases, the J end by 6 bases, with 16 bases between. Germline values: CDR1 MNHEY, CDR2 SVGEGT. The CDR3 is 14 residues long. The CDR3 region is CASSPGPALDTQYF. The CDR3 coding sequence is TGTGCCAGCAGCCCCGGACCCGCCTTGGATACGCAGTATTTT.

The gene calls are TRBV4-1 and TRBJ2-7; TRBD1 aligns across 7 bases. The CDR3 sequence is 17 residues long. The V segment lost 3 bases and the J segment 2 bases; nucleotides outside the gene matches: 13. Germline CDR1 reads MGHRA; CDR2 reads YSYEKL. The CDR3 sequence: CASSQGSQGQRAYEQYF. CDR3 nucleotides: TGCGCCAGCAGCCAGGGAAGTCAGGGACAGCGAGCCTACGAGCAGTACTTC.

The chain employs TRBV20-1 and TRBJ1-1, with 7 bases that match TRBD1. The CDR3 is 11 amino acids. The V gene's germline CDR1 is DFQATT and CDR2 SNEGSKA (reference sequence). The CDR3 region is CIAGGGTEAFF. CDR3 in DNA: TGCATCGCAGGGGGGGGCACTGAAGCTTTCTTT.

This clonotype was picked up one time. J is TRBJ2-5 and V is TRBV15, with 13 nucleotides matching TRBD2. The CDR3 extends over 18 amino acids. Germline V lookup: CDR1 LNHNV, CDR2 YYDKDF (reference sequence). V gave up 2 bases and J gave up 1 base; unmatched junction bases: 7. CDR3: CATSRLGLAGVFQETQYF. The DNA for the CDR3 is TGTGCCACCAGCAGACTTGGACTAGCGGGAGTCTTCCAAGAGACCCAGTACTTC.

This chain's CDR3 is CASSQDPLWGYEQYV. Here the CDR3 DNA reads TGCGCCAGCAGCCAAGATCCCTTGTGGGGCTACGAGCAGTACGTC. The chain employs TRBV4-1 and TRBJ2-7; D is undetermined. The germline V and J ends were trimmed by 0 bases and 3 bases, with 12 bases remaining between them. Germline CDR1 reads MGHRA; CDR2 reads YSYEKL. The CDR3 sequence is 15 residues long.

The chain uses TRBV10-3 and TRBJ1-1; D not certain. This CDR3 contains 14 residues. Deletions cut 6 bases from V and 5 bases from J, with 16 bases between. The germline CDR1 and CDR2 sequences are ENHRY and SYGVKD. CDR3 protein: CAIRPGPRGTEAFF. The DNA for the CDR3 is TGTGCCATCAGGCCCGGGCCTAGAGGGACTGAAGCTTTCTTT.

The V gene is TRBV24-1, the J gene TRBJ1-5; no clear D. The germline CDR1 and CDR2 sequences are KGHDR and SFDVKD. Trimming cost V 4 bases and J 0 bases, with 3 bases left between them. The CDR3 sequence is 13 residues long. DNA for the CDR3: TGTGCCACCAGTGACTATAGCAATCAGCCCCAGCATTTT. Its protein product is CATSDYSNQPQHF.

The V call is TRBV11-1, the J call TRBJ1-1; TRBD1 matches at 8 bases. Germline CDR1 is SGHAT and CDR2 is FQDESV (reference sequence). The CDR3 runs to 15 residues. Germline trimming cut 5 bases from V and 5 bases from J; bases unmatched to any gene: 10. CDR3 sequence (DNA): TGTGCCAGCAGCCCCCTAGGACAGGGAAGGACTGAAGCTTTCTTT. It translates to CASSPLGQGRTEAFF.

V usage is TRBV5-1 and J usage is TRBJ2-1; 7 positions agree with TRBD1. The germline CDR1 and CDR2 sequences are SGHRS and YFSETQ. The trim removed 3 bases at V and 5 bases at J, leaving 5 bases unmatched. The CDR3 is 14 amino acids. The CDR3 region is CASSSPGTDNEQFF. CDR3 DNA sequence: TGCGCCAGCAGCTCCCCGGGGACAGACAATGAGCAGTTCTTC.

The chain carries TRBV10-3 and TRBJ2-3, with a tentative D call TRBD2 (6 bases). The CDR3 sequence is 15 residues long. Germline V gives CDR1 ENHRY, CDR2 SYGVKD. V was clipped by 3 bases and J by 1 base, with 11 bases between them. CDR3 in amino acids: CAISEGREGTDTQYF. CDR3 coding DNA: TGTGCCATCAGTGAAGGCAGGGAGGGCACAGATACGCAGTATTTT.

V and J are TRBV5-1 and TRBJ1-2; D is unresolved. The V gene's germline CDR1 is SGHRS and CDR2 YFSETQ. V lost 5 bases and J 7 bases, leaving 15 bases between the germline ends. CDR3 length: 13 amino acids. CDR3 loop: CASSDGRALGYTF. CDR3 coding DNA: TGCGCCAGCAGTGACGGGCGAGCCCTTGGCTACACCTTC.

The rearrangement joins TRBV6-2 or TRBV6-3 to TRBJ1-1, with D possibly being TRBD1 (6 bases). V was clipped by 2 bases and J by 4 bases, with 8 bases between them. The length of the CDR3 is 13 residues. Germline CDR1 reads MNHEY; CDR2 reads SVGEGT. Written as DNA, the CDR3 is TGTGCCAGCAGTTACACAGGGTTCACTGAAGCTTTCTTT. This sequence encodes CASSYTGFTEAFF.